These 16 T cell receptor beta chains were all obtained from the same sample, sequenced in a study of prognosis after radiotherapy for stage I lung cancer. Amplicons of TCR beta CDR3 were generated from genomic DNA by two-round multiplex PCR. Round one of PCR was performed, and it used primers specific to each TRBV and TRBJ gene. A single record per CDR3 protein comes from TCRdb applying MiXCR to the multiplex PCR reads. The data hold fewer than 25,000 distinct CDR3 sequences, with roughly 40% observed a single time. Sequencing used PBMCs, obtained before or after stereotactic body radiation therapy (not recorded which). Source of these receptors: a donor at least 50 years old with non-small cell lung cancer.

This clonotype has at least ten counts. CDR3 DNA sequence: TGTGCCAGCAGCCAAGATAAGGGACAGGGCGGCACTGAAGCTTTCTTT. Its protein product is CASSQDKGQGGTEAFF. The chain links TRBV4-2 to TRBJ1-1, with 9 bases fitting TRBD1. The V segment lost 0 bases and the J segment 4 bases; nucleotides outside the gene matches: 6. The V gene's germline CDR1 is LGHNA and CDR2 YNFKEQ. The CDR3 totals 16 residues.

This clonotype came up many times. This chain joins TRBV6-1 and TRBJ2-7; 16 nucleotides match TRBD2. Germline CDR1 and CDR2: MNHNS and SASEGT. The CDR3 length is 19 residues. V lost 5 bases and J lost 0; bases outside the gene matches: 10. The CDR3 here is CASSPGTSGRAPSSYEQYF. The CDR3, as DNA: TGTGCCAGCAGTCCCGGGACTAGCGGGAGGGCCCCAAGCTCCTACGAGCAGTACTTC.

The chain joins TRBV6-2 or TRBV6-3 to TRBJ2-1; D is perhaps TRBD2 (6 bases). Germline CDR1 is MNHEY and CDR2 is SVGEGT. V dropped 5 bases and J dropped 2 bases, with 13 bases sitting between them. The CDR3 extends over 15 amino acids. The CDR3 region is CASSPEGGTYNEQFF. The DNA of the CDR3 is TGTGCCAGCAGTCCCGAAGGCGGGACCTACAATGAGCAGTTCTTC.

This clonotype was recorded only once. A far larger clone is one base from this, pointing to a likely read error. J is TRBJ2-7 and V is TRBV7-7, with D hard to call. The J call may not be correct, given that the DNA end is closer to TRBJ2-1. The CDR3 is 13 amino acids. The germline V gene has CDR1 SSHAT and CDR2 FNYEAQ (reference sequence). The CDR3 region has the DNA TGTGCCAGCAGCTTAGTGCTTTACAATGAGCAGTTCTTC. Its protein is CASSLVLYNEQFF.

Points on this clonotype: Given a much more abundant clone one base away, this may be a read error. The chain carries TRBV10-3 and TRBJ1-1; TRBD1 is a possible D gene (6 bases). The CDR3 covers 15 residues. CDR1 ENHRY and CDR2 SYGVKD come from the germline V gene. With 7 bases removed from V and 6 bases from J, the gap between germline ends came to 21 bases. The CDR3 reads CAIKGQGIFAAEAFF. CDR3 DNA sequence: TGTGCCATCAAAGGGCAGGGGATTTTTGCCGCTGAAGCTTTCTTT.

In its sample, this clonotype was seen a few times. The V gene is TRBV28, the J gene TRBJ2-3, with 8 nucleotides matching TRBD2. The germline gives CDR1 MDHEN, CDR2 SYDVKM. With 7 bases clipped from V and 4 bases from J, the junction kept 16 bases outside the gene matches. CDR3 size: 17 residues. The CDR3: CASIRGEGGRRADTQYF. The CDR3 DNA reads as TGTGCCAGCATCCGTGGTGAGGGCGGGAGGAGGGCAGATACGCAGTATTTT.

The V gene is TRBV2, the J gene TRBJ1-1; 8 bases match TRBD1. Germline CDR1 SNHLY, CDR2 FYNNEI. The CDR3 is made up of 15 amino acids. V lost 6 bases to trimming and J lost 2 bases; unmatched junction nucleotides: 8. CDR3 sequence: CASRERTGPNTEAFF. The CDR3, as DNA: TGTGCCAGCAGAGAACGGACAGGGCCCAACACTGAAGCTTTCTTT.

This chain links TRBV6-1 with TRBJ1-2; D unresolved. The CDR3 is 14 residues long. Per the germline V gene, CDR1 is MNHNS and CDR2 is SASEGT. The V end lost 1 base, the J end lost 8 bases, and 14 bases lay between the germline ends. The CDR3 loop is CASSEGAGPHGYTF. The DNA of the CDR3 is TGTGCCAGCAGTGAAGGGGCAGGCCCCCACGGCTACACCTTC.

This clonotype was recorded many times. V is TRBV19 and J is TRBJ2-1; D gene ambiguous. V was trimmed by 1 base and J by 8 bases, leaving 12 bases between them. The germline CDR1 and CDR2 sequences are LNHDA and SQIVND (reference sequence). The CDR3 covers 14 residues. The CDR3: CASSIGDSQDEQFF. DNA for the CDR3: TGTGCCAGTAGTATAGGCGACTCCCAGGATGAGCAGTTCTTC.

This clonotype occurred many times. The chain couples TRBV7-2 to TRBJ2-5; TRBD2 is a possible D gene (5 bases). The germline CDR1 and CDR2 sequences are SGHTA and FQGNSA. The CDR3 totals 16 residues. V was clipped by 2 bases and J by 5 bases, with 18 bases between them. CDR3 protein: CASSLNPPSGGETQYF. Here the CDR3 DNA reads TGTGCCAGCAGCTTAAATCCTCCTAGTGGCGGGGAGACCCAGTACTTC.

This clonotype was picked up many times. The V call is TRBV12-3 or TRBV12-4, the J call TRBJ2-7; 10 nucleotides align to TRBD2. The CDR3 is made up of 15 amino acids. J was trimmed by 5 bases and V by 5 bases; bases with no gene match: 9. CDR3 DNA: TGTGCCAGCAGTCGACCTAGCGGGAGTTACCACGAGCAGTACTTC. Translating gives CASSRPSGSYHEQYF.

The CDR3 here is CAWSVRVDAEAFF. Here the CDR3 DNA reads TGTGCCTGGAGTGTACGTGTCGACGCTGAAGCTTTCTTT. The chain joins TRBV30 to TRBJ1-1; D remains ambiguous. Germline V gene data show CDR1 as GTSNPN and CDR2 as SVGIG (reference sequence). V was trimmed by 0 bases and J by 6 bases, leaving 11 bases between them. CDR3 length: 13 residues.

This clonotype was seen repeatedly, ten times or more. This chain connects TRBV7-9 to TRBJ2-1, with 9 bases aligning to TRBD2. This CDR3 is 11 amino acids long. Germline CDR1 SEHNR, CDR2 FQNEAQ (reference sequence). V gave up 7 bases and J gave up 10 bases; unmatched junction bases: 2. The CDR3 nucleotides read TGTGCCAGCATGCTAGCGGGAGAGCAGTTCTTC. It encodes CASMLAGEQFF.

This clonotype has at least ten counts. V usage is TRBV7-2 and J usage is TRBJ2-7; D unresolved. The CDR3 extends over 14 amino acids. The V and J ends lost 0 bases and 0 bases respectively, with 6 bases between them. Germline V gene sequence: CDR1 SGHTA, CDR2 FQGNSA. DNA of the CDR3: TGTGCCAGCAGCTTAGCATCCTACTCCTACGAGCAGTACTTC. Its translation is CASSLASYSYEQYF.

This clonotype was counted ten times or more. This chain joins TRBV7-3 and TRBJ1-1, with D possibly matching TRBD1 (6 bases). Trimming cost V 5 bases and J 3 bases, with 16 bases left between them. The length of the CDR3 is 15 residues. The germline CDR1 and CDR2 sequences are SGHTA and FQGTGA. In nucleotides, the CDR3 is TGTGCCAGCAGCCTGCGTGGGGGCTGGGACACTGAAGCTTTCTTT. Translation gives CASSLRGGWDTEAFF.

Worth noting for this clonotype: It is likely a read error, because the conserved phenylalanine at the end of the CDR3 is missing. The gene calls are TRBV18 and TRBJ1-5, with 7 positions matching TRBD1. The V gene end was trimmed by 1 base and the J gene end by 5 bases; junction bases not matched to a gene: 2. Germline CDR1 KGHSH, CDR2 LQKENI. The CDR3 runs 14 residues. The CDR3 region is CASSPQGADQPQHL. The CDR3 DNA reads TGTGCCAGCTCACCACAGGGGGCCGATCAGCCCCAGCATCTT.